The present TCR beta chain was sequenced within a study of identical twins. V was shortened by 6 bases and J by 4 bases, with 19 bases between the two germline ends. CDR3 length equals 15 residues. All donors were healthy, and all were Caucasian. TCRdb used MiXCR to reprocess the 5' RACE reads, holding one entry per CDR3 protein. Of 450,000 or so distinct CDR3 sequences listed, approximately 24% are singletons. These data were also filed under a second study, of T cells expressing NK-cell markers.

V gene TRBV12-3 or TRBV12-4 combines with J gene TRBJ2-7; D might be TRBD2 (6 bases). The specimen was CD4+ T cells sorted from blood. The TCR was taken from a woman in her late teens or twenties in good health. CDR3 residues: CASSPTEEGMYEQYF. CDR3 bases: TGTGCCAGCAGCCCGACAGAGGAGGGTATGTACGAGCAGTACTTC.